The rows below give T cell receptor beta chains drawn from one sample of a study of blood T cell repertoires in COVID-19. This table comes from immunoSEQ multiplex PCR, and its TCRdb copy is limited to in-frame clones, with some not included. Of fewer than 450,000 clones listed, roughly 88% are singletons. The sequenced material came from peripheral blood. The receptors were sampled from a woman aged 45-65 years with COVID-19, enrolled during active disease. CDR3s include the opening cysteine and the closing phenylalanine or tryptophan. The D gene is left open where the match is weak. Some rows mark clone size as missing; the rest say once, few, many or name a class of expanded clone.

CDR3: CASSKRGNPRARAGGEQYF
DNA: TGTGCCAGCAGCAAACGTGGAAACCCTAGGGCCAGGGCCGGTGGGGAGCAGTACTTC
D: .
J: TRBJ2-7
size: .
V: TRBV21-1

CDR3: CASSYLEAGNSPLHF
DNA: TGTGCCAGCAGCTACCTGGAGGCAGGAAATTCACCCCTCCACTTT
D: .
J: TRBJ1-6
size: .
V: TRBV7-8

CDR3: CASSESLGTAYEKLFF
DNA: TGTGCCAGCAGTGAATCCCTCGGAACAGCTTACGAAAAACTGTTTTTT
D: .
J: TRBJ1-4
size: few
V: TRBV25-1

CDR3: CASRGLAGPSYEQYF
DNA: TGCGCCAGCAGGGGACTAGCGGGCCCCTCCTACGAGCAGTACTTC
D: TRBD2
J: TRBJ2-7
size: .
V: TRBV10-2

CDR3: CASSSGLAGGPTYNEQFF
DNA: TGCGCCAGCAGCTCCGGACTAGCGGGGGGTCCCACCTACAATGAGCAGTTCTTC
D: TRBD2
J: TRBJ2-1
size: .
V: TRBV4-1

CDR3: CASKRLASTDTQYF
DNA: TGTGCCAGCAAACGGCTAGCTAGCACAGATACGCAGTATTTT
D: .
J: TRBJ2-3
size: once
V: TRBV6-5

CDR3: CSVEDWRGDGELFF
DNA: TGCAGCGTTGAAGATTGGCGGGGAGACGGGGAGCTGTTTTTT
D: .
J: TRBJ2-2
size: .
V: TRBV29-1

CDR3: CALQGNEQFF
DNA: TGTGCCTTACAGGGCAATGAGCAGTTCTTC
D: .
J: TRBJ2-1
size: .
V: TRBV30

CDR3: CAWRATGAGTQYF
DNA: TGTGCCTGGAGGGCGACAGGGGCGGGTACGCAGTATTTT
D: TRBD1
J: TRBJ2-3
size: .
V: TRBV30

CDR3: CASSPNRGHPNEQFF
DNA: TGTGCCAGCAGCCCAAATAGGGGGCACCCCAATGAGCAGTTCTTC
D: TRBD1
J: TRBJ2-1
size: .
V: TRBV9

CDR3: CASSRPQGAEDEQFF
DNA: TGTGCCAGCAGCAGACCACAGGGGGCTGAGGATGAGCAGTTCTTC
D: .
J: TRBJ2-1
size: .
V: TRBV21-1

CDR3: CASSFKGQANTGELFF
DNA: TGTGCCAGTAGTTTCAAAGGACAGGCGAACACCGGGGAGCTGTTTTTT
D: TRBD1
J: TRBJ2-2
size: .
V: TRBV19

CDR3: CAYEEGQGGLEQYF
DNA: TGTGCCTACGAAGAGGGACAGGGAGGCCTCGAGCAGTACTTC
D: TRBD1
J: TRBJ2-7
size: .
V: TRBV30

CDR3: CASSLGGAPQPQHF
DNA: TGTGCCAGCAGCTTAGGAGGCGCCCCCCAGCCCCAGCATTTT
D: .
J: TRBJ1-5
size: .
V: TRBV7-9

CDR3: CASSSRTGEQYF
DNA: TGTGCCAGCAGCAGCAGGACAGGCGAGCAGTACTTC
D: TRBD1
J: TRBJ2-7
size: .
V: TRBV5-5

CDR3: CASSPIAGLNEKLFF
DNA: TGTGCCAGCAGCCCCATAGCAGGGCTTAATGAAAAACTGTTTTTT
D: .
J: TRBJ1-4
size: .
V: TRBV14

CDR3: CASSEARLAGGGTQYF
DNA: TGTGCCAGCAGTGAAGCGCGCCTAGCGGGGGGAGGTACGCAGTATTTT
D: TRBD2
J: TRBJ2-3
size: .
V: TRBV6-1

CDR3: CASFSSPGTDTQYF
DNA: TGTGCCAGCTTCTCATCCCCGGGCACAGATACGCAGTATTTT
D: .
J: TRBJ2-3
size: .
V: TRBV6-5

CDR3: CASSQVSVNSPLHF
DNA: TGTGCCAGCAGCCAAGTATCAGTTAATTCACCCCTCCACTTT
D: .
J: TRBJ1-6
size: few
V: TRBV3-1/TRBV3-2

CDR3: CASSLFQNGGYTF
DNA: TGTGCCAGCAGTTTGTTTCAGAACGGGGGCTACACCTTC
D: .
J: TRBJ1-2
size: .
V: TRBV2

CDR3: CASSPPDRATYGYTF
DNA: TGCGCCAGCAGCCCCCCGGACAGGGCCACTTATGGCTACACCTTC
D: TRBD1
J: TRBJ1-2
size: .
V: TRBV5-1

CDR3: CASRGGQYEQHF
DNA: TGTGCCAGCAGGGGGGGACAGTACGAACAGCATTTT
D: TRBD1
J: TRBJ1-5
size: .
V: TRBV7-7

CDR3: CASSSGQGVLGEKLFF
DNA: TGTGCCAGCAGCTCCGGACAGGGGGTTTTGGGTGAAAAACTGTTTTTT
D: TRBD1
J: TRBJ1-4
size: .
V: TRBV5-4

CDR3: CASSSPSGTIYEQYF
DNA: TGTGCCAGCAGCTCCCCTAGCGGGACCATCTACGAGCAGTACTTC
D: TRBD2
J: TRBJ2-7
size: .
V: TRBV6-5

CDR3: CASSFPARGGTNNEQFF
DNA: TGCGCCAGCAGCTTCCCAGCTAGGGGGGGAACCAACAATGAGCAGTTCTTC
D: .
J: TRBJ2-1
size: .
V: TRBV4-1

CDR3: CASPTGLSGNTIYF
DNA: TGTGCCTCCCCGACAGGCCTCTCTGGAAACACCATATATTTT
D: .
J: TRBJ1-3
size: .
V: TRBV30

CDR3: CASSPDEGSYGYTF
DNA: TGTGCCAGCAGCCCGGACGAGGGTAGCTATGGCTACACCTTC
D: .
J: TRBJ1-2
size: .
V: TRBV5-5

CDR3: CASSLEDRRNTDTQYF
DNA: TGTGCCAGCAGCTTGGAAGATAGGCGGAACACAGATACGCAGTATTTT
D: .
J: TRBJ2-3
size: .
V: TRBV5-5

CDR3: CASSPRGGPAETQYF
DNA: TGTGCCAGCAGCCCCCGGGGGGGCCCTGCCGAGACCCAGTACTTC
D: TRBD2
J: TRBJ2-5
size: .
V: TRBV7-3

CDR3: CASSPTPNYGYTF
DNA: TGTGCCAGCAGCCCGACACCTAACTATGGCTACACCTTC
D: .
J: TRBJ1-2
size: .
V: TRBV6-5

CDR3: CATSDIGGGTDTQYF
DNA: TGTGCCACCAGTGATATCGGGGGAGGCACAGATACGCAGTATTTT
D: .
J: TRBJ2-3
size: .
V: TRBV24-1

CDR3: CASSPGRGGTDTQYF
DNA: TGTGCCAGCAGTCCGGGGCGCGGGGGCACAGATACGCAGTATTTT
D: .
J: TRBJ2-3
size: .
V: TRBV2

CDR3: CASSYRDGGYTF
DNA: TGTGCCAGCAGCTACAGGGACGGGGGCTACACCTTC
D: .
J: TRBJ1-2
size: .
V: TRBV7-9

CDR3: CASSSGPDTGSGETQYF
DNA: TGTGCCAGCAGCTCCGGACCTGATACAGGGTCGGGAGAGACCCAGTACTTC
D: .
J: TRBJ2-5
size: few
V: TRBV5-4

CDR3: CASSKEGGPNTSGANVLTF
DNA: TGTGCCAGCAGCAAAGAGGGAGGACCTAATACATCTGGGGCCAACGTCCTGACTTTC
D: .
J: TRBJ2-6
size: once
V: TRBV21-1

CDR3: CASRNRAGNTIYF
DNA: TGTGCCAGCAGGAACAGGGCCGGAAACACCATATATTTT
D: .
J: TRBJ1-3
size: once
V: TRBV2